This T cell receptor beta chain was captured by sequencing in a study of blood T cell repertoires in COVID-19. Study details: The origin of the acute and convalescent COVID-19 samples was the United States, Italy and Spain. PBMCs, B-cell-depleted T cells, or T cells were the source of the cDNA or gDNA that made up the material.

This CDR3 comprises 13 residues. Germline V gene lookup returns CDR1 SGHVS and CDR2 FQNEAQ. Trimming shortened V by 5 bases and J by 4 bases, and 9 bases separated the two germline ends. Study processing details: Using reference gene primer amplification, nucleated cell counts were estimated. TCRdb's table, derived via immunoSEQ multiplex PCR, lists solely in-frame clones and lacks some. For V, J and clone size, that table is used; D and trimming come from the DNA. The data show approximately 100,000 clones, 70% to 85% seen once. Source material: peripheral blood. This sequence joins TRBV7-8 and TRBJ1-5; D is perhaps TRBD1 (6 bases). This receptor was identified in a man between 70 and 80 years old with active or convalescent COVID-19. CDR3 amino acids: CASSRDINQPQHF. The CDR3, as DNA: TGTGCCAGCAGCCGGGACATAAATCAGCCCCAGCATTTT.